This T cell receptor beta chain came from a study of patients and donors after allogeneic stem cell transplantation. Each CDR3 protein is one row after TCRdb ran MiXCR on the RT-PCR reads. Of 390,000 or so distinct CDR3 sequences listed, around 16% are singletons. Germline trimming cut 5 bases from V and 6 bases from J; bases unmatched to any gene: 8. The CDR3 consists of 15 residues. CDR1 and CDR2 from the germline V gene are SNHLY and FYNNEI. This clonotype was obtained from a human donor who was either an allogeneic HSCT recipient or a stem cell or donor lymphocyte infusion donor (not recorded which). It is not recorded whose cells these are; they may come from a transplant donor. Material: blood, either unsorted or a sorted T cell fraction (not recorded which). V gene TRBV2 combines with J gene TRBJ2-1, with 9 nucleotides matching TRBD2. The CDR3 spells CASSPIGREGNEQFF. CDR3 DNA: TGTGCCAGCAGTCCGATAGGGCGGGAGGGCAATGAGCAGTTCTTC.